This TCR beta chain was captured by sequencing in a study of T cell responses to AZD1222 COVID-19 vaccine. The study, taken as a whole, reports: Nearly half of spike-specific TCRs reportedly target variant regions that are unmutated in the B.1.351 and B.1.1.7 variants. Researchers took repertoire samples only after the peak T cell response had come.

Sequencing was performed with immunoSEQ multiplex PCR; in TCRdb, only in-frame clones are kept and a portion is missing. This table has 110,000 or so clones, more than 70% appearing once. The length of the CDR3 is 14 residues. Looked up from germline, CDR1 is ENHRY and CDR2 is SYGVKD. The J segment lost 5 bases and the V segment lost 3 bases, leaving 6 bases of the junction unmatched. About this clone: The antigen remains undetermined.

Doses given second, at about 4 or about 12 weeks, were pooled. Material: peripheral blood, obtained 28 days after the second AZD1222 dose. The J gene is TRBJ2-5, the V gene TRBV10-3, with 7 nucleotides matching TRBD2. The TCR originated in an adult who received the AZD1222 COVID-19 vaccine. As DNA, the CDR3 is TGTGCCATCAGTGATAGCGGGCCGAGGGAGACCCAGTACTTC. This encodes CAISDSGPRETQYF.